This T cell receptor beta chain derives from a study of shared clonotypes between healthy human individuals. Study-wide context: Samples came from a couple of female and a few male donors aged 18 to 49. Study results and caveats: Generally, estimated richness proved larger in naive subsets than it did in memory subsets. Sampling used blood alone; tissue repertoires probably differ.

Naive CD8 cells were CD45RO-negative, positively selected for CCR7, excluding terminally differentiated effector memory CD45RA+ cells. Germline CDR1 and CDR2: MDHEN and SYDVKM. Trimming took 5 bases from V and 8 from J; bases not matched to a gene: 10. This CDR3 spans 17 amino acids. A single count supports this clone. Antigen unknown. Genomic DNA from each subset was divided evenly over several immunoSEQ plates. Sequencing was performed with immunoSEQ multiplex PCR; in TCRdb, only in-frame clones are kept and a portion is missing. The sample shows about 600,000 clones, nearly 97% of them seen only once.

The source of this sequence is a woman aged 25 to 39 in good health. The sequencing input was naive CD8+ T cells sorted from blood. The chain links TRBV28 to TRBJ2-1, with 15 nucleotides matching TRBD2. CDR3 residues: CASSHGLAGGHSDEQFF. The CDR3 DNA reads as TGTGCCAGCAGTCATGGACTAGCGGGAGGGCACTCGGATGAGCAGTTCTTC.